One sample yielded the 9 T cell receptor beta chains listed below, sequenced in a study of T cells in localized non-small cell lung cancer. TCRdb's table, derived via immunoSEQ multiplex PCR, lists solely in-frame clones and lacks some. The data show about 35,000 clones, about 91% seen once. Sequenced material: peripheral blood mononuclear cells, taken before any cancer treatment. The receptors were sampled from a female donor over 55 with stage II lung adenocarcinoma.

The chain couples TRBV14 to TRBJ1-3; D gene ambiguous. Germline V gene sequence: CDR1 SGHDN, CDR2 FVKESK. Between the trimmed V and J ends, which lost 1 base and 0 bases, there was a span of 7 bases. This CDR3 region has 15 residues. CDR3 nucleotide sequence: TGTGCCAGCAGCCAAGCGGGCAGCTCTGGAAACACCATATATTTT. Its protein is CASSQAGSSGNTIYF.

The gene calls are TRBV6-1 and TRBJ2-7; the D is unclear. Germline lookup yields CDR1 MNHNS and CDR2 SASEGT. V was clipped by 1 base and J by 1 base, with 11 bases between them. The CDR3 contains 15 residues. The CDR3 loop is CASSEEGLGSYEQYF. In nucleotides, the CDR3 is TGTGCCAGCAGTGAAGAAGGGTTAGGGTCCTACGAGCAGTACTTC.

The rearrangement links TRBV30 to TRBJ1-1, with D perhaps matching TRBD1 (5 bases). V was cut by 3 bases and J by 0 bases, with 20 bases left in between. The CDR3 length is 17 residues. Germline V gives CDR1 GTSNPN, CDR2 SVGIG (reference sequence). CDR3 sequence: CAWSHGQGSAMNTEAFF. The CDR3 DNA reads TGTGCCTGGAGCCATGGCCAGGGCAGCGCCATGAACACTGAAGCTTTCTTT.

The chain recombines TRBV19 with TRBJ1-1, with D tentatively TRBD1 (6 bases). With 4 bases removed from V and 2 bases from J, the gap between germline ends came to 11 bases. Germline V gene data show CDR1 as LNHDA and CDR2 as SQIVND (reference sequence). The CDR3 length is 14 residues. The CDR3 region is CASSRWTDNTEAFF. The CDR3 DNA sequence: TGTGCCAGTAGTAGGTGGACAGACAACACTGAAGCTTTCTTT.

The CDR3 DNA is TGTGCCAGCAGTTTCTTACAGGGGAGAAACACCATATATTTT. Its protein is CASSFLQGRNTIYF. The chain couples TRBV28 to TRBJ1-3; 7 bases map to TRBD1. The CDR3 is 14 residues long. Germline CDR1 MDHEN, CDR2 SYDVKM. V dropped 3 bases and J dropped 5; count of bases not matched to a gene: 4.

The chain is built from TRBV19 and TRBJ2-1, with 16 bases matching TRBD2. This CDR3 comprises 16 residues. The ends lost 5 bases at V and 9 bases at J; junction bases unmatched: 7. The germline CDR1 and CDR2 sequences are LNHDA and SQIVND (reference sequence). DNA for the CDR3: TGTGCCAGTAGTGAGGGACTAGCGGGAGGGCTGGGTGAGCAGTTCTTC. Its protein is CASSEGLAGGLGEQFF.

A few counts support this clone. The CDR3 region is CASSFLAGTDTQYF. Here the CDR3 DNA reads TGTGCCAGCAGTTTTCTAGCCGGCACAGATACGCAGTATTTT. The V and J genes are TRBV28 and TRBJ2-3, with TRBD2 as a possible D gene (5 bases). CDR3 size: 14 residues. The V end lost 3 bases, the J end lost 1 base, and 8 bases lay between the germline ends. Germline CDR1 reads MDHEN; CDR2 reads SYDVKM. Full variable domain (rest looked up from reference TRBV28 and TRBJ2-3): DVKVTQSSRYLVKRTGEKVFLECVQDMDHENMFWYRQDPGLGLRLIYFSYDVKMKEKGDIPEGYSVSREKKERFSLILESASTNQTSMYLCASSFLAGTDTQYFGPGTRLTVL.

The chain couples TRBV30 to TRBJ1-3; TRBD1 might be the D (6 bases). Trimming stripped 5 bases from V and 3 bases from J, with 23 bases between. This CDR3 region has 17 residues. Germline-derived CDR1 and CDR2 are GTSNPN and SVGIG (reference sequence). The CDR3 region is CAWRKLGQGSGGNTIYF. In DNA, the CDR3 is TGTGCCTGGCGCAAACTTGGCCAGGGGAGCGGTGGAAACACCATATATTTT.

The chain carries TRBV6-5 and TRBJ2-1, with D possibly TRBD1 on 5 matching bases. CDR1 is MNHEY, CDR2 SVGAGI, per germline. Trimming cost V 2 bases and J 5 bases, with 13 bases left between them. The CDR3 is 15 amino acids. As DNA, the CDR3 is TGTGCCAGCAGTTACAGGCAGGGCCTGAACAATGAGCAGTTCTTC. Its translation: CASSYRQGLNNEQFF.